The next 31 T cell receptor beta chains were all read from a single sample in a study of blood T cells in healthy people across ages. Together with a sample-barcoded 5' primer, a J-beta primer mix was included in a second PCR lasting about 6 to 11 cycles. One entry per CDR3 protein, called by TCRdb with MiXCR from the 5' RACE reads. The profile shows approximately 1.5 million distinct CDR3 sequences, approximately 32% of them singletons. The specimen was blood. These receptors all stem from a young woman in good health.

DNA of the CDR3: TGCAGTGCCCGGGACTATCGAGAAGGCGCGCAGTACTTC. This encodes CSARDYREGAQYF. The chain recombines TRBV20-1 with TRBJ2-4; 7 nucleotides line up with TRBD2. V was clipped by 6 bases and J by 13 bases; unmatched bases: 15. This CDR3 comprises 13 residues. Per germline, CDR1 DFQATT and CDR2 SNEGSKA (reference sequence).

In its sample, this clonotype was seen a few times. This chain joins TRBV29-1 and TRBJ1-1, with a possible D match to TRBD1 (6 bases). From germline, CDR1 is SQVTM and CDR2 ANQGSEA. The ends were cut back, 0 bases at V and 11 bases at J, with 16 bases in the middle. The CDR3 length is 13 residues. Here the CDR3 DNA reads TGCAGCGTTGAAGAACGGGGGGGCGGAGGTGCTTTCTTT. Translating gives CSVEERGGGGAFF.

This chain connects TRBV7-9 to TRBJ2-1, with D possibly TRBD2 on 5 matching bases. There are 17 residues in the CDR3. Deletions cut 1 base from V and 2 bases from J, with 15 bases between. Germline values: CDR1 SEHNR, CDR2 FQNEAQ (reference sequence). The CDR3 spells CASSLGELVLPYNEQFF. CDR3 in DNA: TGTGCCAGCAGCTTAGGGGAACTAGTTCTCCCCTACAATGAGCAGTTCTTC.

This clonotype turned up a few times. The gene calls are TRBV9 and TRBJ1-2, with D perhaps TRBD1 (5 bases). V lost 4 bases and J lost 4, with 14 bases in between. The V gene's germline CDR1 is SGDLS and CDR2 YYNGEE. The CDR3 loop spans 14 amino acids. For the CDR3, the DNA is TGTGCCAGCAGCTCCGCAACAGGTCCCTATGGCTACACCTTC. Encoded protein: CASSSATGPYGYTF.

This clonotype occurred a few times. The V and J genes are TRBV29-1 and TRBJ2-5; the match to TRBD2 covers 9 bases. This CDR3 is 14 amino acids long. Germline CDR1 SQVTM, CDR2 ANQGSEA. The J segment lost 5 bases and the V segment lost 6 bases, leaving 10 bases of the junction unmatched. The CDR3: CSVRGSSGAETQYF. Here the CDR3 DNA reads TGCAGCGTCCGTGGGTCTAGCGGGGCGGAGACCCAGTACTTC.

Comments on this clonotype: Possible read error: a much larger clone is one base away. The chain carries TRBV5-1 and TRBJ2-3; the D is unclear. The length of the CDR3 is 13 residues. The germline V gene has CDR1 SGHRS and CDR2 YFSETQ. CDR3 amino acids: CASSLDPGDTRYF. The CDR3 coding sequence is TGCGCCAGCAGCTTGGATCCAGGAGATACGCGGTATTTT.

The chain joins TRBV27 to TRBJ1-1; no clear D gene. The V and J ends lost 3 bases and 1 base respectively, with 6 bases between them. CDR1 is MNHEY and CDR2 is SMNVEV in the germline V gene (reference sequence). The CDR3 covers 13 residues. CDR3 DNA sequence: TGTGCCAGCAGTTTTTACAGGAACACTGAAGCTTTCTTT. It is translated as CASSFYRNTEAFF.

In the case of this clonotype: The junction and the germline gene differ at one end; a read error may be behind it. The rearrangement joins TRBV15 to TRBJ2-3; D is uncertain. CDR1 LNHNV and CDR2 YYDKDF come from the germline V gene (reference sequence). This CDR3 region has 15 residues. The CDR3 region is CATSRVRITTDTQYF. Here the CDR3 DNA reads TGTGCCACCAGTAGAGTTAGAATAACCACAGATACGCAGTATTTT.

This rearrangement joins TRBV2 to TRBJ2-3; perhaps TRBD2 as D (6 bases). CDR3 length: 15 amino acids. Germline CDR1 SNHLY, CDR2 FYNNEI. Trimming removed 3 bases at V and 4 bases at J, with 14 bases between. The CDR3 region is CASSDGEELADTQYF. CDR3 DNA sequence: TGTGCCAGCAGTGATGGGGAGGAATTGGCAGATACGCAGTATTTT.

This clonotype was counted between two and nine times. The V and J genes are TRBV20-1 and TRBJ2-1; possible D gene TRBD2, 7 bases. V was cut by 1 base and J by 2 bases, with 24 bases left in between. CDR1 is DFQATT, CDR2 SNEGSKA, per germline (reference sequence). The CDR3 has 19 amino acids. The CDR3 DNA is TGCAGTGCTAGAGTCAGGTTAGGGGGGGGACTACACCCCTACAATGAGCAGTTCTTC. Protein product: CSARVRLGGGLHPYNEQFF.

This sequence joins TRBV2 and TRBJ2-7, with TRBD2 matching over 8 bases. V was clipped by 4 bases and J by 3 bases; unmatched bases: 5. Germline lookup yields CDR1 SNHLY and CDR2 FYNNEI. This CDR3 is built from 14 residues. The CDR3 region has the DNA TGTGCCAGCAGTGCGGATAGCGGGGTCTACGAGCAGTACTTC. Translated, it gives CASSADSGVYEQYF.

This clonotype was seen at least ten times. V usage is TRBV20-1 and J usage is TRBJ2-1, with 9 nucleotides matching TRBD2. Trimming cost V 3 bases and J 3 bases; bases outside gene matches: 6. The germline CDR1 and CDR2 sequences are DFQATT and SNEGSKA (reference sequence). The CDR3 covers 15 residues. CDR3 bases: TGCAGTGCTAGTGTCGGTAGCGGGAGCTACAATGAGCAGTTCTTC. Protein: CSASVGSGSYNEQFF.

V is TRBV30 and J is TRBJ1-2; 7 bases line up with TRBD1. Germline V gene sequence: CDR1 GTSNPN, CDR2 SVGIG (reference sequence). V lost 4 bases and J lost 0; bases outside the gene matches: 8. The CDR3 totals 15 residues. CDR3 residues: CAWNHDREANYGYTF. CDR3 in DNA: TGTGCCTGGAATCACGACAGGGAGGCTAACTATGGCTACACCTTC.

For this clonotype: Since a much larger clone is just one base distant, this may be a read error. CDR3 residues: CASSLGQGACNEQFF. As DNA, the CDR3 is TGTGCCAGCAGTTTAGGACAGGGGGCGTGTAATGAGCAGTTCTTC. The rearrangement joins TRBV12-3 or TRBV12-4 to TRBJ2-1; 10 bases fit TRBD1. J gave up 7 bases and V 1 base, and 4 bases lay outside the gene matches. CDR3 length: 15 residues.

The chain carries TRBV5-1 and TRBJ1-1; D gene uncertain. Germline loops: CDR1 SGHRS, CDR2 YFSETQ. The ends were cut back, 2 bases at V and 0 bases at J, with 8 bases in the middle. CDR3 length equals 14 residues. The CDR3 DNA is TGCGCCAGCAGCTTACACGCCATGAACACTGAAGCTTTCTTT. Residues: CASSLHAMNTEAFF.

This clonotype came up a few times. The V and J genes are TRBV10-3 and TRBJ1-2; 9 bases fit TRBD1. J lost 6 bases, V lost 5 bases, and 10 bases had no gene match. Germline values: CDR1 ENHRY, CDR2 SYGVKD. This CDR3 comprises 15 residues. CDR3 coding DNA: TGTGCCATCAGTAGCCGGACAGGGGAGTATGATGGCTACACCTTC. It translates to CAISSRTGEYDGYTF.

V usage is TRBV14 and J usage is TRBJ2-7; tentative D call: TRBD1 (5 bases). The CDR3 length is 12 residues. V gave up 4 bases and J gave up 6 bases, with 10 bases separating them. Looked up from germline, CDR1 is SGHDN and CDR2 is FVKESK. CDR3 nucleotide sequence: TGTGCCAGCAGCCGGGGCTGGGGCGAGCAGTACTTC. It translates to CASSRGWGEQYF.

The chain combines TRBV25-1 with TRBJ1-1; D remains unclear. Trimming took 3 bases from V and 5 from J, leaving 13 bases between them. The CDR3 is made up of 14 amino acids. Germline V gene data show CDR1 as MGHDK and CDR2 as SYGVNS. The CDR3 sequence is CASSDREMGTEAFF. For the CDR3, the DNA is TGTGCCAGCAGTGACCGCGAAATGGGGACTGAAGCTTTCTTT.

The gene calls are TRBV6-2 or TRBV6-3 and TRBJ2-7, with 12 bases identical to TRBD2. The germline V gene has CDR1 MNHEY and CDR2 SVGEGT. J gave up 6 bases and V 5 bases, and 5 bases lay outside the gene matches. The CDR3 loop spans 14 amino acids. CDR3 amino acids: CASSLAGGTSEQYF. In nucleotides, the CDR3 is TGTGCCAGCAGTCTAGCGGGAGGGACGAGCGAGCAGTACTTC.

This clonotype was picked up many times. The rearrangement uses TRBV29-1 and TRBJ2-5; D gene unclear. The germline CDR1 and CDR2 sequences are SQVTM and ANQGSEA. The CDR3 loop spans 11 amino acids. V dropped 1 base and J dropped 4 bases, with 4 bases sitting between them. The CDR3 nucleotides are TGCAGCGTTGAAGTAGGAGAGACCCAGTACTTC. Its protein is CSVEVGETQYF.

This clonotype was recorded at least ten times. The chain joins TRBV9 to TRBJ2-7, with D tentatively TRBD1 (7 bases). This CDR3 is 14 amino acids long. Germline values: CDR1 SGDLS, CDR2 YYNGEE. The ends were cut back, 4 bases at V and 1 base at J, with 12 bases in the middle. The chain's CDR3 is CASSQTGTSYEQYF. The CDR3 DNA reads TGTGCCAGCAGCCAGACAGGGACTTCCTACGAGCAGTACTTC.

CDR3 in amino acids: CSALNLAGEAHEQYF. The CDR3 DNA is TGCAGTGCTCTAAACCTAGCGGGAGAAGCCCACGAGCAGTACTTC. The chain is built from TRBV20-1 and TRBJ2-7; 10 bases line up with TRBD2. V shed 5 bases and J 5 bases; nucleotides not matched to a gene: 12. This CDR3 comprises 15 residues. CDR1 and CDR2 from the germline V gene are DFQATT and SNEGSKA (reference sequence).

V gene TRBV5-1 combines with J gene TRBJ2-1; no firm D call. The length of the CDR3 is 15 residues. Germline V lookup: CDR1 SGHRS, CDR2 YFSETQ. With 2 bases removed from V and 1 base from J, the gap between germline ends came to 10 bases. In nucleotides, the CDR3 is TGCGCCAGCAGCTTCAGTCAGGATTCCTACAATGAGCAGTTCTTC. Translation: CASSFSQDSYNEQFF.

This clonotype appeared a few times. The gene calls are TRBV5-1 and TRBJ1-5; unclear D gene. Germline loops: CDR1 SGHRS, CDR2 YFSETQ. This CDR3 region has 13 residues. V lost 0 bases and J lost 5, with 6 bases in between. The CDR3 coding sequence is TGCGCCAGCAGCTTGGGCAACGATCAGCCCCAGCATTTT. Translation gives CASSLGNDQPQHF.

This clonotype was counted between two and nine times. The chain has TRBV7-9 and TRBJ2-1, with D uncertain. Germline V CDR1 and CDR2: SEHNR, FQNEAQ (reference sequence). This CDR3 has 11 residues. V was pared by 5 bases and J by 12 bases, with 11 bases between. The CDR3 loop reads CASSPPDGQFF. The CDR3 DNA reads TGTGCCAGCAGCCCCCCCGATGGGCAGTTCTTC.

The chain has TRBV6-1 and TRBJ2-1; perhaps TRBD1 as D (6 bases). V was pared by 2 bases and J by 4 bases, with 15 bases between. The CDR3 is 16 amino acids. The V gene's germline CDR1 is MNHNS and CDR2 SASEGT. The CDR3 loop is CASSELQGVTYNEQFF. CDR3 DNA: TGTGCCAGCAGTGAACTACAGGGTGTGACTTACAATGAGCAGTTCTTC.

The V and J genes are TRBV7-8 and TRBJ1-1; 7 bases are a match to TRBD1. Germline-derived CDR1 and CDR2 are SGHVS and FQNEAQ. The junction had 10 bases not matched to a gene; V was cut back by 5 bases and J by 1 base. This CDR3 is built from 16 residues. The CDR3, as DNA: TGTGCCAGCAGCCCAGCGACAGGGCTCGCGAACACTGAAGCTTTCTTT. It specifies CASSPATGLANTEAFF.

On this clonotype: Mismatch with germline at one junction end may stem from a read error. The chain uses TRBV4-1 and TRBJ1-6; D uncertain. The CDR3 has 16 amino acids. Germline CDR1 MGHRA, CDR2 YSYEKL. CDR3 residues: CASTQPGGYQNSPLHF. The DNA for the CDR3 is TGCGCCAGCACCCAACCCGGCGGTTATCAGAATTCACCCCTCCACTTT.

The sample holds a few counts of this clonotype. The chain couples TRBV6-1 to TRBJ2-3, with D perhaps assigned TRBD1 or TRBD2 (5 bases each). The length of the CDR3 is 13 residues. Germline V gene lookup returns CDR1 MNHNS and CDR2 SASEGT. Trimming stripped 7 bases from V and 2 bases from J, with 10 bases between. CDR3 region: CASISGTTDTQYF. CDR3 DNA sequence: TGTGCCAGCATATCCGGGACCACAGATACGCAGTATTTT.

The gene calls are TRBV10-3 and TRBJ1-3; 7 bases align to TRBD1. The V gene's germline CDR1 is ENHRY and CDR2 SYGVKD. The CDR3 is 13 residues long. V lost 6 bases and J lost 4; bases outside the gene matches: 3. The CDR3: CAIRTGTGNTIYF. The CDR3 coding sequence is TGTGCCATCAGGACAGGGACCGGAAACACCATATATTTT.

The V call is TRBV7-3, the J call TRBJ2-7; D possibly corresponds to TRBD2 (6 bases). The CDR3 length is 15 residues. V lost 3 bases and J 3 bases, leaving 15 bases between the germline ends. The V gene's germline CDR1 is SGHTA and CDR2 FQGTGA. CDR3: CASSFGEGGSYEQYF. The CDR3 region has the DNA TGTGCCAGCAGCTTCGGAGAAGGAGGGAGCTACGAGCAGTACTTC.